This T cell receptor beta chain was identified during a study of CD4+ T cells in melanoma. About this clone itself: Its antigen is not known.

General study findings and limits: In melanoma, neoantigen-specific CD4+ T cells reportedly differed in differentiation state. A reported correlation linked neoantigen-specific CD4+ T cells to CD8+, macrophage and B cell function.

Clones were read by immunoSEQ multiplex PCR, and TCRdb kept only the in-frame ones, dropping some. Seen here are about 140,000 clones, 80% to 95% observed once, and the top ten hold 1.5% to 1.7%. This CDR3 spans 10 amino acids. Germline V gene sequence: CDR1 LNHDA, CDR2 SQIVND (reference sequence). Trimming left V 8 bases short and J 8 bases short, with 9 bases between. The clonotype originates from a human donor with melanoma. The rearrangement joins TRBV19 to TRBJ1-2, with D perhaps matching TRBD1 (6 bases). In nucleotides, the CDR3 is TGTGCCAGTTACAGGGAAGGCTACACCTTC. It encodes CASYREGYTF.